What follows describes a single T cell receptor (beta chain). This clone was counted ten times or more. Which antigen it targets is not known. There are no base qualities to consult, and no much larger clone falls within one base. This specimen comes from a study of cytomegalovirus exposure and HLA in healthy donors (dated by TCRdb to 2016 to 2017). With respect to the entire study: An earlier analysis of roughly 500 of the donors reported roughly 270 Gb of sequence data and 100 million to 130 million unique TCR beta sequences from 190 million or so T cells. The study combined high-throughput TCR immunosequencing, statistical association of individual TCRs with disease status, and machine learning to predict cytomegalovirus infection status. Along with the roughly 670-subject first cohort, a separate validation cohort of 120 different subjects was used. In the later analysis, no new phenotypic data were used to find candidate immune exposures; instead, reliance was placed on TCR beta sequences and their occurrence across donors. Both class I and class II loci were covered by HLA typing, at four-digit resolution. Genome-wide SNP genotypes for about 65% of the roughly 670 donors were used in a later genetic analysis, which treated that subset as a discovery cohort. Approximately 310 gigabases of sequencing data and tens of millions of unique TCR sequences were included in an early release covering around 650 HLA-typed donors. Among some 400 genotyped donors of the cohort, an average of 235,054 unique TCR beta nucleotide sequences were sequenced per donor, roughly 18% of them non-productive. A later analysis re-examined previously published TCR beta repertoires from roughly 650 donors and added high-resolution HLA genotyping to investigate patterns of TCR occurrence. The study profiled the T cell repertoires of under 850 subjects by immunosequencing and related them to cytomegalovirus serostatus. Donor age, sex, ethnicity and CMV serostatus were collected together with the repertoire data. An earlier analysis of approximately 630 of the donors applied high-throughput TCR beta sequencing to assess whether each TCR beta V gene segment acted as functional or pseudogenic. The number of typed donors differed by locus: about 620-630 for A, B, C, DRB1 and DQB1; 522 for DQA1; 606 for DPA1; and 400 to 480 for DPB1. Of the roughly 400 genotyped donors, around 81% fell in the genetic ancestry cluster associated with self-reported Caucasian donors. The study was designed to test whether signatures of past pathogen exposure could be identified by cataloging public T cell receptors. Every discovery cohort repertoire had been produced on one sequencing platform. Four to six DR-DQ haplotypes were handled as single units for association and clustering because linkage in the cohort was strong.

The cysteine opens and the phenylalanine closes a CDR3 of 16 amino acids. Of the read, only the CDR3 DNA is kept; its 48 bases are in frame from base 1. V is clipped by 6 bases and J by 0 bases, and the sequence between their germline boundaries is 15 bases long. From a lookup of the germline V gene (reference sequence), CDR1 and CDR2 are MNHNY and SVGAGI. The cohort consisted of more than 650 healthy bone marrow donors. Cohort members were all nominally healthy when sampled, although unrecorded immune exposures were likely present. The donor was CMV seropositive and was included in the group of about 290 seropositive cohort members. A peripheral blood sample was collected from each donor, and TCR beta sequencing was performed on peripheral blood mononuclear cells. The Qiagen DNeasy Blood Extraction Kit was used to extract genomic DNA from the blood cell samples. Library creation used the immunoSEQ multiplex PCR assay. For the multiplex PCR, a mixture combining 60 forward primers for TCR Vbeta segments and 13 reverse primers for TCR Jbeta segments was used. Amplification of the CDR3 region of rearranged TCR beta genes was performed with a multiplex PCR assay on genomic DNA. Amplified TCR beta libraries were sequenced as 87-base-pair reads on the Illumina HiSeq System. The source study handled its data this way. Across the 670 or so repertoires, a later analysis counted around 80 million unique TCR beta chains, about 10 million of which were shared by at least two donors. A nearest-neighbor algorithm error-corrected the raw reads and collapsed the reads into unique sequences, merging closely related sequences to remove PCR and sequencing errors. Alignment of CDR3 sequences to IMGT reference sequences was used to assign V, D and J gene segments. Each retained sequence needed at least a six-nucleotide match to both a V gene segment and a J gene segment. A rearrangement was called productive if the CDR3 had no stop codons and remained in frame with V and J, and every other rearrangement was called non-productive. CDR3 was defined according to IMGT convention as the region running from the second conserved V-encoded cysteine to the conserved J-encoded phenylalanine. The earlier analysis of approximately 590 of the donors excluded any sequence lacking an unambiguous match to a single V gene segment. In an earlier analysis of almost 600 of the donors, a V segment was called functional when productive rearrangements were above 56.7%, and segregating when the standard deviation between donors exceeded 5%. A statistical classification framework was built to diagnose cytomegalovirus status from the catalog of TCR beta chain sequences. V and J gene assignment, in a later analysis, came from comparing TCR nucleotide sequences with IMGT/GENE-DB human TR gene sequences. The TCRdist pipeline was used in a later analysis to assign CDR3 sequences and most-parsimonious VDJ recombination scenarios. In a later analysis, every TCR beta chain was defined by the combination of its CDR3 amino acid sequence and its V-gene family, and reads without a unique V-gene family were dropped. As a way to deal with suspected cross-contamination and a sequencing artifact, a later analysis dropped 640 or so nucleotide sequences that were highly shared and had low generation probability. For each public chain, a later analysis derived a clonal expansion index from normalized ranks of inferred template counts within each repertoire. In a later analysis, generation probabilities were computed using a VDJ recombination model fitted to out-of-frame rearrangements, and the results were checked against IGoR. In a later analysis, TCR-TCR, TCR-HLA and TCR-CMV co-occurrence was scored with hypergeometric tests, and a repertoire-size bias correction was applied to TCR pairs. In a later analysis, false discovery rates were estimated by permuting HLA or CMV assignments 20 times. In a later analysis, co-occurring TCRs were grouped with DBSCAN, and TCRdist sequence similarity was added when clustering was performed within HLA-allele-positive subsets. For co-occurrence clustering, repertoires with fewer than 30,000 or more than 120,000 public chains were excluded, along with 5 or 6 repertoires with anomalous nucleotide sharing. TCRdb mirrors the immuneACCESS table, restricted to in-frame sequences. Some clones are absent from its copies; in checked studies, under half trace to an unresolved V gene, and the reason for the others is unknown. V and J calls plus clone size are reproduced from that table; the DNA served to infer D and trimming. For this sample the table gives some 120,000 clones, of which roughly 69% were detected only once. Jointly, the top ten make up 8% to 8.5% of the sample.

Beyond this particular receptor, the publication reports: Because HLA typing was missing for some donors at each locus, association tests included only the typed subset. According to a later genetic analysis, donors in an Asian-associated ancestry cluster had fewer N-insertions in productive TCRs than the roughly 670-donor mean. Across donors, most TCR sequences were observed very rarely, whereas some public TCRs were present in many individuals. A further reported finding was that TCR beta sequences accurately predicted the HLA-A and HLA-B alleles for most subjects in the first cohort. This cohort had only TCR beta chains sequenced, and the lack of alpha or paired-chain data limited which features could be detected. In a later analysis, HLA-associated TCR beta chains were found to be more clonally expanded and to have lower generation probabilities than equally common non-associated chains. Some 15 rarely observed V segments, including chromosome 9 orphons, were excluded from the earlier analysis of almost 600 of the donors because counts were too low. An association between a missense DCLRE1C variant and V-gene and J-gene trimming of TCR beta chains was found in a later genetic analysis and replicated in an independent cohort. Sequencing depth was assumed to be roughly uniform across donors in the presence/absence analyses, though that assumption may not hold. A later analysis associated about 17,000 TCR beta sequences with specific HLA alleles at a false discovery rate of 0.05. An earlier analysis of around 600 of the donors showed that most TCR beta V segments appeared in productive rearrangements either about 87% or about 30% of the time, which broadly matched IMGT annotations. The 87-base-pair reads could not distinguish some IMGT-functional V segments, including TRBV6-2 and TRBV6-3, so those segments were excluded. Cytomegalovirus status was reported to be diagnosed by the classifier with high specificity and sensitivity in both the original and validation cohorts. A total of 150 or so TCR beta chains were listed by the study as associated with cytomegalovirus. Assigning TCR associations to individual alleles was difficult when HLA alleles, especially DR and DQ, strongly co-occurred. A cluster of highly shared sequence variants was judged likely to represent a technical artifact of the sequencing pipeline. According to the authors, the approach could potentially be generalized to other disease states and immunological phenotypes. A later analysis found that most CMV-associated TCR beta chains appeared HLA-restricted, with HLA associations seemingly driven largely by CMV exposure. In vitro tests confirmed that three of the cytomegalovirus-associated TCR beta chains recognize cytomegalovirus antigens. Several of the top co-occurrence clusters appeared to be linked to parvovirus B19, influenza, CMV and Epstein-Barr virus, according to a later analysis. Linkage disequilibrium might explain the correlated functional status among segregating V segments, but an unknown experimental factor could not be excluded. In a later analysis, the rate of TCR association differed among HLA loci, with DRB1 alleles having the most associated TCRs and HLA-C alleles having the fewest. The only immune exposure information available for the cohort was CMV serostatus.

This clonotype originated in a middle-aged woman in good health and CMV-seropositive. The sequencing sample was made of PBMCs. The chain employs TRBV6-6 and TRBJ2-1; no D gene is confidently identified. The CDR3 amino acid sequence is: CASSYPTVSSYNEQFF. The DNA is TGTGCCAGCAGCTACCCAACTGTGAGCTCCTACAATGAGCAGTTCTTC.